This passage covers 31 T cell receptor beta chains from one sample sequenced in a study of cytomegalovirus exposure and HLA in healthy donors (TCRdb year 2017). Library construction relied on the immunoSEQ multiplex PCR assay. For the multiplex PCR, a mixture combining 60 forward primers for TCR Vbeta segments and 13 reverse primers for TCR Jbeta segments was used. TCRdb stores this immuneACCESS table with in-frame sequences only. Part of the clones is absent; in the studies checked, under half of the shortfall reflects unresolved V genes, and no reason is known for the rest. In all, the sample holds some 140,000 clones, and roughly three quarters of those were seen once. 0.75% to 0.95% of the sample belongs to the ten largest clones. The specimen sequenced was PBMCs. The receptors come from a woman aged 55-70 years in good health and CMV-seronegative.

This clone showed up just a few times. The genes are TRBV5-5 and TRBJ1-1; 7 bases are shared with TRBD1. V was clipped by 0 bases and J by 4 bases; unmatched bases: 6. There are 15 residues in the CDR3. The germline V gene encodes CDR1 SGHKS and CDR2 YYEKEE (reference sequence). The CDR3 DNA sequence: TGTGCCAGCAGCTTGGAGGCAGGGGGGTCCACTGAAGCTTTCTTT. Its protein product is CASSLEAGGSTEAFF.

As for this clone: The junction and the germline gene differ at one end; a read error may be behind it. The J gene is TRBJ1-1, the V gene TRBV28, with D possibly TRBD1 on 6 matching bases. CDR1 and CDR2 (germline): MDHEN, SYDVKM. The CDR3 has 15 amino acids. The CDR3 is CASSLGGQRGIVPLF. The CDR3 DNA follows: TGTGCCAGCAGTTTAGGTGGACAGCGCGGCATCGTCCCTCTCTTT.

The chain has TRBV18 and TRBJ2-5; D is unclear. Germline assignment: CDR1 KGHSH and CDR2 LQKENI. Trimming took 4 bases from V and 5 from J, leaving 8 bases between them. The CDR3 is made up of 12 amino acids. The DNA for the CDR3 is TGTGCCAGCTCACTCCCGCGGGAGACCCAGTACTTC. This sequence encodes CASSLPRETQYF.

This rearrangement joins TRBV29-1 to TRBJ2-5; 7 bases map to TRBD2. This CDR3 is 12 amino acids long. V shed 3 bases, J shed 8 bases, and the junction held 6 bases outside the gene matches. Germline values: CDR1 SQVTM, CDR2 ANQGSEA. This CDR3 reads CSVDRSSGTQYF. The CDR3 DNA sequence: TGCAGCGTTGACAGGTCTAGCGGAACCCAGTACTTC.

The sample holds a few counts of this clone. CDR3: CASSYSRRDFSYEQYF. As DNA, the CDR3 is TGTGCCAGCAGTTATAGCCGCCGGGACTTCTCCTACGAGCAGTACTTC. J is TRBJ2-7 and V is TRBV28; D might be TRBD2 (6 bases). Germline V lookup: CDR1 MDHEN, CDR2 SYDVKM. Trimming left V 4 bases short and J 0 bases short, with 16 bases between. The CDR3 sequence is 16 residues long.

CDR3 loop: CAFSGQGAYEQFF. In DNA, the CDR3 is TGTGCCTTTTCCGGACAGGGGGCCTATGAGCAGTTCTTC. This chain connects TRBV30 to TRBJ2-1; 11 bases are a match to TRBD1. V shed 7 bases, J shed 8 bases, and the junction held 7 bases outside the gene matches. The CDR3 covers 13 residues. CDR1 and CDR2 from the germline V gene are GTSNPN and SVGIG (reference sequence).

This clone was observed once. This chain joins TRBV6-5 and TRBJ2-7, with a possible D match to TRBD1 (5 bases). The CDR3 runs 14 residues. CDR1 and CDR2 (germline): MNHEY, SVGAGI. Trimming stripped 2 bases from V and 3 bases from J, with 11 bases between. This CDR3 is CASSYAPGYYEQYF. DNA of the CDR3: TGTGCCAGCAGTTACGCCCCAGGGTACTACGAGCAGTACTTC.

The chain couples TRBV10-3 to TRBJ2-7; TRBD1 matches at 11 bases. With V trimmed by 5 bases and J by 4 bases, 7 bases remained unmatched. Germline V CDR1 and CDR2: ENHRY, SYGVKD. The CDR3 extends over 15 amino acids. Here the CDR3 DNA reads TGTGCCATCAGTCCGGGGGGACAGGGGGGTTACGAGCAGTACTTC. Protein: CAISPGGQGGYEQYF.

This clone was counted a few times. Mismatch with germline at one junction end may stem from a read error. V gene TRBV15 combines with J gene TRBJ1-1, with D perhaps matching TRBD1 (5 bases). This CDR3 region has 13 residues. Germline V gene sequence: CDR1 LNHNV, CDR2 YYDKDF (reference sequence). For the CDR3, the DNA is TGTGCCACCAGCAGAGTAGGGGCAACTGATGCTTTCTTT. Translation gives CATSRVGATDAFF. The full variable domain, rest sourced from reference TRBV15 and TRBJ1-1, is DAMVIQNPRYQVTQFGKPVTLSCSQTLNHNVMYWYQQKSSQAPKLLFHYYDKDFNNEADTPDNFQSRRPNTSFCFLDIRSPGLGDTAMYLCATSRVGATDAFFGQGTRLTVV.

The rearrangement links TRBV28 to TRBJ2-5, with D unresolved. The CDR3 covers 12 residues. CDR1 is MDHEN and CDR2 is SYDVKM in the germline V gene. Trimming shortened V by 6 bases and J by 13 bases, and 18 bases separated the two germline ends. CDR3 sequence reads: CASRGSFQVGYF. The CDR3 nucleotides are TGTGCCAGCAGGGGTTCGTTTCAGGTTGGGTACTTC.

This clone was seen a single time. J is TRBJ1-5 and V is TRBV7-8, with TRBD1 matching 7 bases. Trimming took 1 base from V and 0 from J; bases not matched to a gene: 9. The CDR3 totals 18 residues. Germline V gene sequence: CDR1 SGHVS, CDR2 FQNEAQ. The CDR3 sequence: CASSLEGQSLYSNQPQHF. In DNA form, the CDR3 reads TGTGCCAGCAGCTTAGAGGGACAGTCTCTATATAGCAATCAGCCCCAGCATTTT.

The chain combines TRBV5-1 with TRBJ2-1; 8 nucleotides match TRBD2. Germline V gene sequence: CDR1 SGHRS, CDR2 YFSETQ. CDR3 length: 15 residues. The J segment lost 4 bases and the V segment lost 4 bases, leaving 7 bases of the junction unmatched. The CDR3 DNA follows: TGCGCCAGCAGCCGGGGGGGGACGGAGTACAATGAGCAGTTCTTC. Protein: CASSRGGTEYNEQFF.

This rearrangement joins TRBV28 to TRBJ1-1; TRBD1 might be the D (5 bases). CDR1 and CDR2 (germline): MDHEN, SYDVKM. V was trimmed by 2 bases and J by 6 bases, leaving 7 bases between them. The CDR3 has 12 amino acids. This CDR3 is CASSLVGAEAFF. The CDR3 region has the DNA TGTGCCAGCAGTTTAGTAGGGGCTGAAGCTTTCTTT.

With respect to this clone: One end of the junction does not line up with germline, which may come from a read error. The rearrangement joins TRBV4-1 to TRBJ2-1; maybe TRBD2 (6 bases). The CDR3 has 14 amino acids. The germline gives CDR1 MGHRA, CDR2 YSYEKL. The CDR3 nucleotides are TGCGCCAGCAGGCGAGGGACTGATTACAATGTGCAGTTCTTC. It codes for CASRRGTDYNVQFF.

This chain links TRBV18 with TRBJ1-2; 7 bases line up with TRBD1. With V trimmed by 2 bases and J by 1 base, 10 bases remained unmatched. CDR1 KGHSH and CDR2 LQKENI come from the germline V gene. This CDR3 has 17 residues. The CDR3 is CASSPGTVPEGNYGYTF. The CDR3 DNA reads TGTGCCAGCTCACCAGGGACAGTCCCGGAGGGTAACTATGGCTACACCTTC.

The chain carries TRBV30 and TRBJ2-7; TRBD1 matches at 9 bases. Germline values: CDR1 GTSNPN, CDR2 SVGIG (reference sequence). The CDR3 loop spans 14 amino acids. J gave up 6 bases and V 0 bases, and 6 bases lay outside the gene matches. The CDR3 sequence: CAWSVGTGFSEQYF. CDR3 nucleotides: TGTGCCTGGAGTGTAGGGACAGGGTTTTCCGAGCAGTACTTC.

This rearrangement joins TRBV15 to TRBJ1-3; weak D call: TRBD1 (5 bases). Per the germline V gene, CDR1 is LNHNV and CDR2 is YYDKDF (reference sequence). The CDR3 has 16 amino acids. V dropped 4 bases and J dropped 3 bases, with 16 bases sitting between them. The CDR3 DNA reads TGTGCCACCAGCATAATCCACGGGGGGGATGGAAACACCATATATTTT. This codes for CATSIIHGGDGNTIYF.

The genes are TRBV27 and TRBJ2-5; D may be TRBD2 (6 bases). The germline gives CDR1 MNHEY, CDR2 SMNVEV (reference sequence). Trimming cost V 3 bases and J 4 bases, with 15 bases left between them. This CDR3 is 15 amino acids long. CDR3 nucleotides: TGTGCCAGCAGTTTCTCATGGGCCGGGGGAGAGACCCAGTACTTC. Translating gives CASSFSWAGGETQYF.

J is TRBJ2-1 and V is TRBV7-6; D is undetermined. Trimming removed 5 bases at V and 8 bases at J, with 25 bases between. The CDR3 has 17 residues. The germline gives CDR1 SGHVS, CDR2 FNYEAQ. The CDR3 sequence: CASSRRRRPVRSDEQFF. For the CDR3, the DNA is TGTGCCAGCAGCCGTCGTCGGAGACCGGTAAGAAGCGATGAGCAGTTCTTC.

This clone was counted only a few times. The V gene is TRBV19, the J gene TRBJ1-2; weak D call: TRBD1 (6 bases). Germline V gene lookup returns CDR1 LNHDA and CDR2 SQIVND (reference sequence). The CDR3 sequence is 16 residues long. With 3 bases removed from V and 4 bases from J, the gap between germline ends came to 18 bases. CDR3 protein: CASSIVGTWEPYGYTF. CDR3 nucleotide sequence: TGTGCCAGTAGTATTGTAGGGACATGGGAACCCTATGGCTACACCTTC.

This clone was recorded only once. The genes are TRBV29-1 and TRBJ2-3; TRBD2 might be the D (6 bases). The CDR3 has 11 amino acids. The V end was cut by 6 bases, the J end by 7 bases, with 11 bases between. Germline V CDR1 and CDR2: SQVTM, ANQGSEA. CDR3 protein: CSVRGSNTQYF. CDR3 nucleotide sequence: TGCAGCGTCCGGGGGTCTAATACGCAGTATTTT.

This sequence joins TRBV2 and TRBJ1-4, with TRBD1 identical over 10 bases. The CDR3 runs 14 residues. Germline V gives CDR1 SNHLY, CDR2 FYNNEI. The CDR3 spells CGSRRGTGEEKLFF. In DNA, the CDR3 is TGTGGCTCAAGGAGGGGGACAGGGGAGGAAAAACTGTTTTTT.

The CDR3 region is CASRLGGVGNNQPQHF. For the CDR3, the DNA is TGTGCCAGCAGATTGGGGGGGGTAGGGAACAATCAGCCCCAGCATTTT. V gene TRBV28 combines with J gene TRBJ1-5; D possibly corresponds to TRBD1 (5 bases). The CDR3 spans 16 residues. V was trimmed by 6 bases and J by 3 bases, leaving 18 bases between them. Germline CDR1 is MDHEN and CDR2 is SYDVKM. The full variable domain, rest sourced from reference TRBV28 and TRBJ1-5, is DVKVTQSSRYLVKRTGEKVFLECVQDMDHENMFWYRQDPGLGLRLIYFSYDVKMKEKGDIPEGYSVSREKKERFSLILESASTNQTSMYLCASRLGGVGNNQPQHFGDGTRLSIL.

The V gene is TRBV7-9, the J gene TRBJ2-2; 7 nucleotides agree with TRBD1. Per germline, CDR1 SEHNR and CDR2 FQNEAQ (reference sequence). This CDR3 is built from 15 residues. Germline trimming cut 1 base from V and 5 bases from J; bases unmatched to any gene: 4. The CDR3 is CASSLEGGVTGELFF. CDR3 sequence (DNA): TGTGCCAGCAGCTTAGAAGGGGGCGTTACCGGGGAGCTGTTTTTT.

The rearrangement joins TRBV5-1 to TRBJ2-7; weak D call: TRBD1 (6 bases). V was pared by 1 base and J by 2 bases, with 19 bases between. The CDR3 spans 17 residues. Germline V gives CDR1 SGHRS, CDR2 YFSETQ. The CDR3 reads CASSLSPVYRDPYEQYF. CDR3 nucleotides: TGCGCCAGCAGCTTGTCTCCCGTTTACAGGGACCCCTACGAGCAGTACTTC. The full variable domain, completed using reference TRBV5-1 and TRBJ2-7, is KAGVTQTPRYLIKTRGQQVTLSCSPISGHRSVSWYQQTPGQGLQFLFEYFSETQRNKGNFPGRFSGRQFSNSRSEMNVSTLELGDSALYLCASSLSPVYRDPYEQYFGPGTRLTVT.

The table lists this clone with a few counts. In nucleotides, the CDR3 is TGTGCCAGCCCCCGTGGGGCCGCGGAGGGGGAGCTGTTTTTT. Protein: CASPRGAAEGELFF. This rearrangement joins TRBV6-4 to TRBJ2-2, with D tentatively TRBD1 (5 bases). The CDR3 is 14 residues long. V gave up 8 bases and J gave up 8 bases, with 18 bases separating them. Germline lookup yields CDR1 MRHNA and CDR2 SNTAGT.

V and J are TRBV5-1 and TRBJ2-3; D call uncertain. The germline gives CDR1 SGHRS, CDR2 YFSETQ. This CDR3 comprises 15 residues. V lost 2 bases to trimming and J lost 1 base, with 11 bases between them. DNA of the CDR3: TGCGCCAGCAGCTTAGATTCCCAGGGCACAGATACGCAGTATTTT. Translating gives CASSLDSQGTDTQYF. Full variable domain (outside the CDR3, taken from reference TRBV5-1 and TRBJ2-3): KAGVTQTPRYLIKTRGQQVTLSCSPISGHRSVSWYQQTPGQGLQFLFEYFSETQRNKGNFPGRFSGRQFSNSRSEMNVSTLELGDSALYLCASSLDSQGTDTQYFGPGTRLTVL.

About this clone: The junction does not match germline at one end; this may be a read error. Other nucleotide sequences from this sample produce the same CDR3. The rearrangement uses TRBV10-1 and TRBJ2-3; D uncertain. Germline V gene data show CDR1 as WNHNN and CDR2 as SYGVQD (reference sequence). This CDR3 is 12 amino acids long. The CDR3 DNA reads as TGCGCCAGTAGTGTAACATGGGATACGCAGTATTTT. It translates to CASSVTWDTQYF.

The rearrangement joins TRBV29-1 to TRBJ2-3; 12 positions match TRBD1. Trimming took 4 bases from V and 6 from J; bases not matched to a gene: 5. This CDR3 is 14 amino acids long. Germline V gene sequence: CDR1 SQVTM, CDR2 ANQGSEA. Here the CDR3 DNA reads TGCAGCGTTGGGGACAGGGGGCGGAAGGATACGCAGTATTTT. Protein product: CSVGDRGRKDTQYF.

The chain uses TRBV7-6 and TRBJ2-5; TRBD2 might be the D (5 bases). The DNA end favors TRBJ2-7, so the J call may be wrong. Germline loops: CDR1 SGHVS, CDR2 FNYEAQ. The CDR3 is 14 residues long. The CDR3 loop reads CASSLSVGVHEQYF. Written as DNA, the CDR3 is TGTGCCAGCAGCCTTTCGGTCGGGGTCCACGAGCAGTACTTC.

The chain joins TRBV7-9 to TRBJ1-3; the D gene is possibly TRBD1 (5 bases). Deletions cut 2 bases from V and 4 bases from J, with 18 bases between. This CDR3 is 17 amino acids long. CDR1 SEHNR and CDR2 FQNEAQ come from the germline V gene (reference sequence). This CDR3 reads CASSLPTAGPRGNTIYF. DNA of the CDR3: TGTGCCAGCAGCTTACCTACAGCGGGGCCCCGGGGAAACACCATATATTTT.